Included here is one T cell receptor (beta chain) sequence, with context. This receptor's antigen is unknown. No base-level quality is on record; no much larger clone is a single base apart. This entry is derived from a study of blood T cell repertoires in COVID-19 (dated by TCRdb to the early 2020s). Background on the whole study: Samples covering the acute and convalescent phases of COVID-19 were provided by collaborators in the United States, Italy and Spain. Samples were obtained from the ongoing ImmuneRACE study (first 160 participants) and from roughly 1,300 subjects provided by 6 global collaborators. The prospective study material was composed of cDNA or gDNA derived from T cells, B-cell-depleted T cells, or PBMCs. The repertoires were released in a freely available public database intended as a resource for research on the immune response to SARS-CoV-2. Sample metadata almost always included a de-identified subject ID, COVID-19 status, age in years and sex. Where available, HLA class I and class II types were taken from metadata supplied by the sample provider and were not determined by assay-based typing. Deeply sampled blood TCRbeta repertoires from subjects exposed to, actively infected with, or recovered from COVID-19 were included in the dataset. Here is what the overall study found, with its caveats: The quantity of clinical and demographic metadata differed by source and by participant and was supplied without curation.

Whole blood was collected in K2EDTA tubes by collaborating institutions according to the institutions' own protocols. For TCRbeta analysis, collaborators shipped samples in one of three forms: frozen whole blood, isolated PBMCs, or DNA extracted from either of those sample types. The immunoSEQ Assay, a bias-controlled multiplex PCR, was used to amplify TCRbeta CDR3 regions from genomic DNA. Per the source publication's procedure: The number of nucleated cells in each sample was estimated by amplification of reference gene primers within the assay. Sequence reads were collapsed and filtered to measure the absolute abundance of every unique TCRbeta CDR3 rearrangement. For each sample, productive Simpson clonality was calculated by taking the square root of Simpson's diversity index across productive rearrangements. Drawn from immuneACCESS, this table holds only the in-frame rearrangements with V and J called that TCRdb kept. Clones are partly lost; checked studies trace under half to an unresolved V gene and leave the rest unexplained. V, J and clone size reflect that table, while D and trimming were determined from the DNA. A total of 270,000 or so clones appear in this sample, approximately 85% of them only once. The ten largest clones represent about 14% of the sample.

Trimming accounts for 4 bases at V and 5 bases at J, while the number of junction bases matched to no gene is 7. CDR1 and CDR2 are drawn from the germline V gene (reference sequence): LGHDT, YNNKEL. From its cysteine to its phenylalanine, the CDR3 spans 14 amino acids. The read is trimmed to its CDR3 DNA, 42 bases read in frame from base 1. This TCR derives from a human donor in a cohort sampled during active COVID-19. This receptor chain uses TRBV3-1 (or the pseudogene TRBV3-2) and TRBJ1-1, and 7 junctional nucleotides match TRBD1. Material: peripheral blood. CDR3 loop: CASSPRTGRTEAFF. Read as DNA, the sequence is TGTGCCAGCAGCCCTCGGACAGGTAGGACTGAAGCTTTCTTT.